The 28 T cell receptor beta chains below come from one sample, sequenced in a study of beta chain features in type 1 diabetes. Of the isolated RNA, all was reverse transcribed, and so the sequenced material was expressed TCRB transcripts. Some clones are missing from TCRdb's copy, which holds only in-frame ones; the method was immunoSEQ multiplex PCR. The data contain about 150,000 clones, 7.5% to 10% of them seen just once; the ten biggest clones take up 0.5% to 0.65%. The sequenced sample was central memory CD4+ T cells from blood. The source of these receptors is a man aged 18 to 29 in good health.

This clone was detected ten times or more. This chain uses TRBV10-3 with TRBJ2-1, with D maybe TRBD1 (5 bases). Trimming took 2 bases from V and 10 from J, leaving 9 bases between them. This CDR3 is built from 12 residues. Germline V CDR1 and CDR2: ENHRY, SYGVKD. This CDR3 reads CAISENGQEQFF. The CDR3 DNA is TGTGCCATCAGTGAGAACGGACAAGAGCAGTTCTTC.

The V gene is TRBV9, the J gene TRBJ2-3; the match to TRBD2 covers 14 bases. This CDR3 region has 17 residues. Germline CDR1 and CDR2: SGDLS and YYNGEE. Trimming at V came to 3 bases and at J to 6 bases, leaving 9 bases not matched to a gene. CDR3 sequence reads: CASSDRLAGGLGDTQYF. CDR3 coding DNA: TGTGCCAGCAGCGATCGACTAGCGGGGGGGCTAGGCGATACGCAGTATTTT.

The chain recombines TRBV7-3 with TRBJ1-1, with 7 bases that match TRBD1. The length of the CDR3 is 14 residues. Germline V lookup: CDR1 SGHTA, CDR2 FQGTGA. The junction had 10 bases not matched to a gene; V was cut back by 5 bases and J by 7 bases. For the CDR3, the DNA is TGTGCCAGCAGCGTGGGGCGCGCAGGGGGTGAAGCTTTCTTT. This codes for CASSVGRAGGEAFF.

This clone was seen ten or more times. The V call is TRBV5-1, the J call TRBJ2-5; D call uncertain. The CDR3 runs to 14 residues. V was clipped by 0 bases and J by 1 base, with 7 bases between them. Germline CDR1 and CDR2: SGHRS and YFSETQ. In nucleotides, the CDR3 is TGCGCCAGCAGCTTGGACGCGGCCCAAGAGACCCAGTACTTC. This gives the protein CASSLDAAQETQYF.

The DNA for the CDR3 is TGTGCCAGCAGACTTGCCCGACAGGGGGGCGGCTACACCTTC. The encoded protein is CASRLARQGGGYTF. The J gene is TRBJ1-2, the V gene TRBV28; 9 nucleotides align to TRBD1. Trimming at V came to 6 bases and at J to 8 bases, leaving 10 bases not matched to a gene. CDR1 is MDHEN, CDR2 SYDVKM, per germline. The length of the CDR3 is 14 residues.

A few counts support this clone. J is TRBJ1-1 and V is TRBV11-2; D is undetermined. In germline, CDR1 is SGHAT, CDR2 FQNNGV. Trimming removed 1 base at V and 3 bases at J, with 9 bases between. The CDR3 extends over 14 amino acids. CDR3 nucleotide sequence: TGTGCCAGCAGCTTAGGAGGCGCGTACACTGAAGCTTTCTTT. It translates to CASSLGGAYTEAFF.

This clone showed up many times. The CDR3 spells CASTSGWETQYF. CDR3 nucleotide sequence: TGTGCCAGCACCTCAGGATGGGAGACCCAGTACTTC. The chain uses TRBV7-2 and TRBJ2-5; D is uncertain. The CDR3 is 12 amino acids. The V and J ends lost 7 bases and 5 bases respectively, with 11 bases between them. CDR1 and CDR2 (germline): SGHTA, FQGNSA. Full variable domain (rest looked up from reference TRBV7-2 and TRBJ2-5): GAGVSQSPSNKVTEKGKDVELRCDPISGHTALYWYRQSLGQGLEFLIYFQGNSAPDKSGLPSDRFSAERTGGSVSTLTIQRTQQEDSAVYLCASTSGWETQYFGPGTRLLVL.

The rearrangement uses TRBV7-3 and TRBJ2-3; 8 bases align to TRBD1. After removal of 2 bases from V and 3 bases from J, the junction contained 1 base not matched to a gene. Germline loops: CDR1 SGHTA, CDR2 FQGTGA. The CDR3 is 14 residues long. CDR3: CASSLDRGTDTQYF. CDR3 bases: TGTGCCAGCAGCTTAGACAGGGGTACAGATACGCAGTATTTT.

The rearrangement uses TRBV7-2 and TRBJ2-1; the match to TRBD2 covers 10 bases. This CDR3 region has 15 residues. The V segment lost 3 bases and the J segment 8 bases; nucleotides outside the gene matches: 7. Germline CDR1 SGHTA, CDR2 FQGNSA. CDR3 nucleotides: TGTGCCAGCAGCTTTTACAGCGGGGGGGGAGATGAGCAGTTCTTC. This codes for CASSFYSGGGDEQFF. The complete variable domain, with remaining parts taken from reference TRBV7-2 and TRBJ2-1, reads GAGVSQSPSNKVTEKGKDVELRCDPISGHTALYWYRQSLGQGLEFLIYFQGNSAPDKSGLPSDRFSAERTGGSVSTLTIQRTQQEDSAVYLCASSFYSGGGDEQFFGPGTRLTVL.

This clone has more than one count but fewer than ten. DNA of the CDR3: TGTGCCAGCAGCACCGATAGCGTGGCGGTCAATGAGCAGTTCTTC. Amino acids: CASSTDSVAVNEQFF. The gene calls are TRBV7-2 and TRBJ2-1, with TRBD2 as a possible D gene (5 bases). Trimming removed 5 bases from V and 6 bases from J, with 17 bases in between. The CDR3 length is 15 residues. The germline gives CDR1 SGHTA, CDR2 FQGNSA.

This sequence joins TRBV13 and TRBJ1-1, with unresolved D. CDR1 is PRHDT, CDR2 FYEKMQ, per germline (reference sequence). The CDR3 runs to 12 residues. Trimming pared 1 base from V and 10 bases from J, leaving 10 bases between. Here the CDR3 reads CASSLVRDIAFF. CDR3 nucleotide sequence: TGTGCCAGCAGCTTAGTCCGGGATATAGCTTTCTTT.

This clone was recorded many times. This sequence joins TRBV4-3 and TRBJ2-7; D possibly corresponds to TRBD2 (6 bases). Trimming stripped 0 bases from V and 3 bases from J, with 12 bases between. The CDR3 contains 15 residues. Germline CDR1 LGHNA, CDR2 YSLEER. The CDR3 region has the DNA TGCGCCAGCAGCCAAGATGCGCGGGACCACTACGAGCAGTACTTC. Translated: CASSQDARDHYEQYF.

The rearrangement uses TRBV28 and TRBJ2-1, with a weak D call TRBD2 (6 bases). The CDR3 is 13 residues long. Trimming cost V 7 bases and J 7 bases, with 14 bases left between them. CDR1 and CDR2 (germline): MDHEN, SYDVKM. CDR3 sequence reads: CASNRGETNEQFF. CDR3 sequence (DNA): TGTGCCAGCAACCGCGGGGAGACAAATGAGCAGTTCTTC.

The chain combines TRBV29-1 with TRBJ2-3, with 11 positions matching TRBD2. V shed 7 bases, J shed 2 bases, and the junction held 5 bases outside the gene matches. Germline values: CDR1 SQVTM, CDR2 ANQGSEA. The CDR3 runs to 14 residues. The CDR3 region is CSAASGGTTDTQYF. In DNA form, the CDR3 reads TGCAGCGCCGCTAGCGGGGGGACCACAGATACGCAGTATTTT.

This rearrangement joins TRBV7-6 to TRBJ2-5, with no clear D. CDR1 and CDR2 from the germline V gene are SGHVS and FNYEAQ. The CDR3 is made up of 14 amino acids. With 2 bases removed from V and 5 bases from J, the gap between germline ends came to 12 bases. This CDR3 is CASSLWLAGETQYF. The DNA for the CDR3 is TGTGCCAGCAGCTTATGGCTGGCCGGGGAGACCCAGTACTTC.

The chain couples TRBV30 to TRBJ1-2; 9 positions agree with TRBD1. The CDR3 has 14 amino acids. V lost 1 base to trimming and J lost 2 bases; unmatched junction nucleotides: 2. Germline lookup yields CDR1 GTSNPN and CDR2 SVGIG (reference sequence). As DNA, the CDR3 is TGTGCCTGGAGTGCCGGGACAGGGAACTATGGCTACACCTTC. It encodes CAWSAGTGNYGYTF.

The sample holds a few counts of this clone. The rearrangement links TRBV7-6 to TRBJ2-2; TRBD2 matches 15 bases. Germline values: CDR1 SGHVS, CDR2 FNYEAQ. With V trimmed by 5 bases and J by 6 bases, 13 bases remained unmatched. This CDR3 is built from 19 residues. CDR3 nucleotide sequence: TGTGCCAGCAGCCAAGTCCCGGGACTAGCGGGGGGACACGCCGGGGAGCTGTTTTTT. This codes for CASSQVPGLAGGHAGELFF. Using reference TRBV7-6 and TRBJ2-2 for the parts outside the CDR3, the full variable domain is GAGVSQSPRYKVTKRGQDVALRCDPISGHVSLYWYRQALGQGPEFLTYFNYEAQQDKSGLPNDRFSAERPEGSISTLTIQRTEQRDSAMYRCASSQVPGLAGGHAGELFFGEGSRLTVL.

This clone has a handful of counts. The genes are TRBV5-1 and TRBJ2-7; a weak D match, TRBD1 (5 bases). Deletions cut 1 base from V and 6 bases from J, with 11 bases between. The CDR3 spans 13 residues. Germline V gene sequence: CDR1 SGHRS, CDR2 YFSETQ. The CDR3 loop reads CASSLSGIGEQYF. The CDR3, as DNA: TGCGCCAGCAGCTTGTCAGGGATCGGCGAGCAGTACTTC. The full variable domain, completed using reference TRBV5-1 and TRBJ2-7, is KAGVTQTPRYLIKTRGQQVTLSCSPISGHRSVSWYQQTPGQGLQFLFEYFSETQRNKGNFPGRFSGRQFSNSRSEMNVSTLELGDSALYLCASSLSGIGEQYFGPGTRLTVT.

This chain connects TRBV6-5 to TRBJ1-5; possibly TRBD1 for D (6 bases). Trimming took off 3 bases at V and 9 bases at J, with 15 bases between the two ends. This CDR3 comprises 14 residues. From germline, CDR1 is MNHEY and CDR2 SVGAGI. CDR3 bases: TGTGCCAGCAGTTATGGGCAGGGGCTAGGGCCCCAGCATTTT. Translated: CASSYGQGLGPQHF.

In its sample, this clone was seen a few times. The chain links TRBV27 to TRBJ1-2, with D possibly TRBD1 on 5 matching bases. Per the germline V gene, CDR1 is MNHEY and CDR2 is SMNVEV (reference sequence). CDR3 length: 13 residues. V was clipped by 3 bases and J by 7 bases, with 12 bases between them. CDR3 amino acids: CASSFSQGGGYTF. As DNA, the CDR3 is TGTGCCAGCAGTTTTTCCCAGGGTGGTGGCTACACCTTC.

The J gene is TRBJ2-3, the V gene TRBV10-3; tentative D call: TRBD2 (5 bases). Trimming shortened V by 2 bases and J by 4 bases, and 10 bases separated the two germline ends. CDR1 is ENHRY, CDR2 SYGVKD, per germline. The CDR3 is 14 residues long. The CDR3 nucleotides read TGTGCCATCAGTGAGACTAGTATCGCAGATACGCAGTATTTT. This codes for CAISETSIADTQYF.

V is TRBV29-1 and J is TRBJ1-5; maybe TRBD1 (5 bases). Between the trimmed V and J ends, which lost 5 bases and 0 bases, there was a span of 11 bases. Germline V CDR1 and CDR2: SQVTM, ANQGSEA. This CDR3 is built from 14 residues. The CDR3 here is CSVQPGGSNQPQHF. The CDR3 DNA follows: TGCAGCGTTCAACCCGGGGGTAGCAATCAGCCCCAGCATTTT.

This clone showed up just a few times. The chain is built from TRBV5-1 and TRBJ1-1, with 10 bases matching TRBD1. Germline loops: CDR1 SGHRS, CDR2 YFSETQ. Germline trimming cut 2 bases from V and 5 bases from J; bases unmatched to any gene: 6. There are 15 residues in the CDR3. CDR3 protein: CASSFSGQGMTEAFF. In DNA, the CDR3 is TGCGCCAGCAGCTTTTCGGGACAGGGGATGACTGAAGCTTTCTTT.

The chain joins TRBV7-2 to TRBJ1-1; weak D call: TRBD1 (5 bases). V dropped 1 base and J dropped 4 bases, with 13 bases sitting between them. The length of the CDR3 is 15 residues. Germline assignment: CDR1 SGHTA and CDR2 FQGNSA. CDR3 sequence (DNA): TGTGCCAGCAGCTTAGGGTGGGGCATCGTCACTGAAGCTTTCTTT. This codes for CASSLGWGIVTEAFF.

Notes on this clone: At the DNA level, this CDR3 is encoded by other sequences in the same sample as well. V and J are TRBV7-2 and TRBJ1-2, with unresolved D. Germline V gene data show CDR1 as SGHTA and CDR2 as FQGNSA. CDR3 length equals 14 residues. The V end was cut by 6 bases, the J end by 3 bases, with 14 bases between. CDR3 sequence: CASSSGGGYYGYTF. CDR3 DNA: TGTGCCAGCAGTAGTGGCGGCGGATACTATGGCTACACCTTC. The full variable domain, completed using reference TRBV7-2 and TRBJ1-2, is GAGVSQSPSNKVTEKGKDVELRCDPISGHTALYWYRQSLGQGLEFLIYFQGNSAPDKSGLPSDRFSAERTGGSVSTLTIQRTQQEDSAVYLCASSSGGGYYGYTFGSGTRLTVV.

This clone was counted between two and nine times. The junction does not match germline at one end; this may be a read error. The rearrangement links TRBV20-1 to TRBJ2-5; TRBD2 is a possible D gene (6 bases). The V gene's germline CDR1 is DFQATT and CDR2 SNEGSKA (reference sequence). CDR3 length: 11 amino acids. CDR3 bases: TGTAGCGGACTCATACAAGAGACCCAGTACTTC. Amino acid sequence: CSGLIQETQYF.

The chain uses TRBV6-1 and TRBJ2-5, with D maybe TRBD1 (5 bases). The ends were cut back, 6 bases at V and 5 bases at J, with 19 bases in the middle. Germline loops: CDR1 MNHNS, CDR2 SASEGT. This CDR3 is built from 15 residues. In DNA form, the CDR3 reads TGTGCCAGCAGATCCCCTCGTCAGGGTGGGGAGACCCAGTACTTC. It yields the protein CASRSPRQGGETQYF.

This clone was observed a few times. This chain joins TRBV10-3 and TRBJ2-2; 12 bases line up with TRBD2. From germline, CDR1 is ENHRY and CDR2 SYGVKD. CDR3 length: 16 residues. Trimming cost V 6 bases and J 6 bases; bases outside gene matches: 8. The CDR3 DNA is TGTGCCATCAGGCGACTAGCGGGAGATTCCGCCGGGGAGCTGTTTTTT. Translated, it gives CAIRRLAGDSAGELFF.